This T cell receptor (beta chain) came from a study of cytomegalovirus exposure and HLA in healthy donors. The PCR was carried out with 60 Vbeta primers and 13 Jbeta primers. Sequencing used immunoSEQ multiplex PCR; TCRdb keeps in-frame clones, though not all of them. In the table there are about 170,000 clones, 77% of which are singletons. The germline V and J ends were trimmed by 5 bases and 7 bases, with 12 bases remaining between them. This CDR3 comprises 13 residues. Germline assignment: CDR1 SGHVS and CDR2 FNYEAQ. Sample: PBMCs. V and J are TRBV7-6 and TRBJ1-5; D unresolved. The receptor was derived from a female donor in good health and CMV-seronegative. In DNA, the CDR3 is TGTGCCAGCAGCCGGAGGGCGGGCCAGCCCCAGCATTTT. Translated, it gives CASSRRAGQPQHF.